This T cell receptor beta chain was sequenced during a study of cytomegalovirus exposure and HLA in healthy donors. At the level of the study: Genotyping showed roughly 76% of roughly 400 donors falling in the Caucasian-associated ancestry cluster. Study-wide points: A few CMV-associated chains proved CMV antigen-specific in vitro.

Worth noting for this clone: The antigen is not known.

J was trimmed by 3 bases and V by 3 bases; bases with no gene match: 6. CDR3 size: 17 residues. Germline values: CDR1 SGHRS, CDR2 YFSETQ. The PCR contained 60 Vbeta and 13 Jbeta primers. TCRdb keeps only in-frame clones here, not all; method: immunoSEQ multiplex PCR. The table includes 110,000 to 150,000 clones, approximately 78% detected once. The V gene is TRBV5-1, the J gene TRBJ2-1; 13 bases line up with TRBD2. The source is a woman between 18 and 29 years old in good health and CMV-seropositive. Sequencing used PBMCs. The CDR3 spells CASSSGLAGPVYNEQFF. The CDR3 DNA reads as TGCGCCAGCAGCTCGGGACTAGCGGGACCCGTCTACAATGAGCAGTTCTTC.